The 5 T cell receptor beta chains below come from one sample, sequenced in a study of T cell repertoires in cytomegalovirus infection. TCRdb reprocessed the reads with MiXCR, giving one entry per CDR3 protein. Among approximately 170,000 distinct CDR3 sequences listed, 17% were seen once. Material for sequencing was CD8+ T cells from PBMCs. The receptors were gathered from a human donor in good health (CMV status not recorded). Some clones in this sample may be carry-over from other donors' samples.

Only a few counts were recorded for this clonotype. The rearrangement joins TRBV28 to TRBJ2-1, with TRBD2 identical over 9 bases. The CDR3 runs 14 residues. Trimming cost V 3 bases and J 9 bases; bases outside gene matches: 6. Germline-derived CDR1 and CDR2 are MDHEN and SYDVKM. Written as DNA, the CDR3 is TGTGCCAGCAGTTTCCAGCGGGAGGTTGGTGAGCAGTTCTTC. Translated: CASSFQREVGEQFF.

This clonotype was seen only a few times. This chain uses TRBV11-2 with TRBJ2-3; D gene unclear. The CDR3 consists of 15 residues. Germline lookup yields CDR1 SGHAT and CDR2 FQNNGV. Trimming shortened V by 5 bases and J by 6 bases, and 18 bases separated the two germline ends. The CDR3 reads CASSGTYTASDTQYF. CDR3 DNA: TGTGCCAGCAGCGGAACCTATACAGCGTCGGATACGCAGTATTTT.

This clonotype occurred many times. The chain has TRBV7-2 and TRBJ2-1; the D call may be TRBD1 or TRBD2 (6 bases each). Trimming left V 1 base short and J 7 bases short, with 14 bases between. This CDR3 spans 15 amino acids. CDR1 and CDR2 from the germline V gene are SGHTA and FQGNSA. CDR3: CASSLGVGGGNEQFF. Here the CDR3 DNA reads TGTGCCAGCAGCTTAGGGGTAGGAGGGGGAAATGAGCAGTTCTTC.

The table lists this clonotype with many counts. This sequence joins TRBV6-2 or TRBV6-3 and TRBJ2-1; D may be TRBD2 (6 bases). The CDR3 has 17 residues. CDR1 is MNHEY, CDR2 SVGEGT, per germline. Trimming took off 4 bases at V and 2 bases at J, with 18 bases between the two ends. CDR3 loop: CASSSTTGTYTYNEQFF. For the CDR3, the DNA is TGTGCCAGCAGTTCCACTACCGGGACTTACACCTACAATGAGCAGTTCTTC.

This clonotype was seen a few times. This rearrangement joins TRBV11-2 to TRBJ2-7; 12 bases agree with TRBD2. V lost 3 bases, J lost 6 bases, and 3 bases stayed unmatched. CDR3 size: 14 residues. Per the germline V gene, CDR1 is SGHAT and CDR2 is FQNNGV. The CDR3 loop is CASSLTSGRREQYF. For the CDR3, the DNA is TGTGCCAGCAGCTTGACTAGCGGGAGACGCGAGCAGTACTTC.